These 12 T cell receptor beta chains originate from one sample sequenced in a study of early T cells in non-severe SARS-CoV-2 infection. TCRdb called the 5' RACE reads again in MiXCR, with one record for every CDR3 protein. The repertoire holds fewer than 80,000 distinct CDR3 sequences, with 10% to 12% as singletons. The sample here was whole blood, taken at baseline. Receptors originate from an adult who was a healthcare worker with PCR-confirmed SARS-CoV-2 infection or an uninfected control (not recorded which).

The chain employs TRBV29-1 and TRBJ2-2; 7 bases match TRBD2. V lost 5 bases, J lost 2 bases, and 14 bases stayed unmatched. CDR1 and CDR2 (germline): SQVTM, ANQGSEA. The CDR3 runs 17 residues. CDR3 residues: CSVSGTILQSNTGELFF. In DNA form, the CDR3 reads TGCAGCGTTTCGGGGACTATCCTACAATCTAACACCGGGGAGCTGTTTTTT.

This clonotype was seen many times. The chain employs TRBV7-2 and TRBJ2-7, with D possibly matching TRBD1 (6 bases). This CDR3 region has 14 residues. Looked up from germline, CDR1 is SGHTA and CDR2 is FQGNSA. V was shortened by 1 base and J by 5 bases, with 12 bases between the two germline ends. CDR3 protein: CASSLGQAVDEQYF. CDR3 bases: TGTGCCAGCAGCTTAGGACAGGCCGTAGACGAGCAGTACTTC.

This chain connects TRBV28 to TRBJ1-1; D is perhaps TRBD1 (5 bases). Germline CDR1 and CDR2: MDHEN and SYDVKM. This CDR3 spans 15 amino acids. Trimming removed 3 bases from V and 4 bases from J, with 15 bases in between. CDR3 bases: TGTGCCAGCAGTTTTGATACAGGAAGAGTCACTGAAGCTTTCTTT. Residues: CASSFDTGRVTEAFF.

In its sample, this clonotype was seen a few times. The chain combines TRBV29-1 with TRBJ2-7; D perhaps matches TRBD1 (6 bases). Germline V gene data show CDR1 as SQVTM and CDR2 as ANQGSEA. Trimming left V 2 bases short and J 7 bases short, with 9 bases between. CDR3 length: 11 amino acids. CDR3 region: CSVERGGEQYF. The CDR3, as DNA: TGCAGCGTTGAAAGAGGGGGAGAGCAGTACTTC.

This clonotype has only a few counts. V usage is TRBV7-8 and J usage is TRBJ1-2, with D unresolved. The CDR3 spans 15 residues. V dropped 4 bases and J dropped 8 bases, with 20 bases sitting between them. Germline assignment: CDR1 SGHVS and CDR2 FQNEAQ. In DNA, the CDR3 is TGTGCCAGCAGCTCAGAGACTTCGCGAGGTGGCGGCTACACCTTC. This translates into CASSSETSRGGGYTF.

Many counts were recorded for this clonotype. The CDR3 reads CSVARDRADTEAFF. CDR3 sequence (DNA): TGCAGCGTTGCCCGGGACAGGGCGGACACTGAAGCTTTCTTT. V and J are TRBV29-1 and TRBJ1-1; 9 bases map to TRBD1. The CDR3 consists of 14 residues. V lost 4 bases and J lost 3; bases outside the gene matches: 6. Germline V gene data show CDR1 as SQVTM and CDR2 as ANQGSEA.

The J gene is TRBJ1-1, the V gene TRBV29-1; D uncertain. V shed 6 bases and J shed 6 bases, with 8 bases lying between them. The length of the CDR3 is 10 residues. Germline V gene data show CDR1 as SQVTM and CDR2 as ANQGSEA. The CDR3, as DNA: TGCAGCGTCCTTGGTCCTGAAGCTTTCTTT. Protein product: CSVLGPEAFF.

This clonotype was counted many times. V is TRBV6-1 and J is TRBJ2-7; D is unclear. The CDR3 totals 13 residues. Trimming cost V 0 bases and J 4 bases, with 7 bases left between them. Germline CDR1 reads MNHNS; CDR2 reads SASEGT. CDR3: CASSEAPQYEQYF. Here the CDR3 DNA reads TGTGCCAGCAGTGAAGCGCCCCAATACGAGCAGTACTTC.

This sequence joins TRBV9 and TRBJ2-1; the D is unclear. This CDR3 contains 14 residues. Germline V gives CDR1 SGDLS, CDR2 YYNGEE. Trimming pared 4 bases from V and 10 bases from J, leaving 18 bases between. CDR3 sequence: CASSIRTFIGEQFF. As DNA, the CDR3 is TGTGCCAGCAGCATCCGGACCTTCATTGGAGAGCAGTTCTTC.

This clonotype was observed a handful of times. J is TRBJ1-1 and V is TRBV6-6; TRBD1 aligns across 11 bases. This CDR3 contains 15 residues. V lost 2 bases, J lost 4 bases, and 3 bases stayed unmatched. The germline V gene has CDR1 MNHNY and CDR2 SVGAGI (reference sequence). CDR3 DNA sequence: TGTGCCAGCAGTTACGGGACAGGGGGTTTCACTGAAGCTTTCTTT. Protein product: CASSYGTGGFTEAFF.

This clonotype was seen a few times. The CDR3 is CASMGTTRAEAFF. DNA of the CDR3: TGTGCCAGCATGGGGACGACGCGGGCCGAAGCTTTCTTT. The genes are TRBV6-1 and TRBJ1-1, with D possibly being TRBD1 (5 bases). Germline loops: CDR1 MNHNS, CDR2 SASEGT. CDR3 length: 13 residues. V lost 7 bases to trimming and J lost 8 bases, with 17 bases between them.

This clonotype was detected ten times or more. V gene TRBV6-1 combines with J gene TRBJ1-2; D unresolved. V lost 7 bases and J lost 6, with 18 bases in between. The CDR3 has 14 residues. Germline V gives CDR1 MNHNS, CDR2 SASEGT. The CDR3 loop reads CASKGSAASDGYTF. The CDR3 coding sequence is TGTGCCAGCAAAGGGAGCGCCGCGTCCGATGGCTACACCTTC.